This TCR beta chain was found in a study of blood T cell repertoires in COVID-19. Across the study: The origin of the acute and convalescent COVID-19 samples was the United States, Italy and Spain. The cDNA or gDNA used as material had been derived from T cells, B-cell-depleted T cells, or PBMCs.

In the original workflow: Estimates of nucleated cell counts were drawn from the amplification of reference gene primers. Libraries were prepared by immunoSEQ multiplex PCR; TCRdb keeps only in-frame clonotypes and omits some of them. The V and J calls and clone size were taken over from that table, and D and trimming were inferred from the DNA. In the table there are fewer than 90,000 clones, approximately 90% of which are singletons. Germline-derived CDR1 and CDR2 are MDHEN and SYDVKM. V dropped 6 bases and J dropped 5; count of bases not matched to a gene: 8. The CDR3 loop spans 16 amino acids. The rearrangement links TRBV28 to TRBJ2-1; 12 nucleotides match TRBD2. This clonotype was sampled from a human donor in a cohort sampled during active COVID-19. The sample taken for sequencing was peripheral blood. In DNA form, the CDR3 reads TGTGCCAGCAGCCCCGAGGGACTAGCGGGCCACAATGAGCAGTTCTTC. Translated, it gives CASSPEGLAGHNEQFF.